A selection of T cell receptor beta chains follows, all from one sample in a study of blood T cell repertoires in COVID-19. Here immunoSEQ multiplex PCR was the method, and the copy in TCRdb shows in-frame clones only, minus some. The sample holds about 97,000 clones, 70% to 85% seen once. The sequenced material came from peripheral blood. All receptors derive from a man in his sixties or seventies with acute or convalescent COVID-19. CDR3s include the opening cysteine and the closing phenylalanine or tryptophan. Each record gives: J gene, clone size, V gene, D gene, CDR3 DNA, CDR3 protein. A D gene is named only where the DNA matches it firmly. Part of the rows lack a size; the others show once, few, many or a class for expanded clones.

>TRBJ1-2|NA|TRBV28|NA
TGTGCCAGCAAACCTATAGACAAAGCTAACTATGGCTACACCTTC
CASKPIDKANYGYTF
>TRBJ1-5|NA|TRBV28|TRBD1
TGTGCCAGCAGTCGCAGACAGGGTCGGAATCAGCCCCAGCATTTT
CASSRRQGRNQPQHF
>TRBJ2-7|NA|TRBV19|TRBD2
TGTGCCAGTAGTCCCGGGACTAGCGACGAGCAGTACTTC
CASSPGTSDEQYF
>TRBJ2-3|NA|TRBV14|NA
TGTGCCAGCAGCCATTGGACGGGGACAGATACGCAGTATTTT
CASSHWTGTDTQYF
>TRBJ2-4|NA|TRBV28|TRBD2
TGTGCCAGCTCGGGACTAGCGGGAGGGGTAGCCAAAAACATTCAGTACTTC
CASSGLAGGVAKNIQYF
>TRBJ2-1|NA|TRBV10-1|NA
TGCGCCAGCTCCGAAGGTGGGGCGACTTTCAAAGGGGTCTACAATGAGCAGTTCTTC
CASSEGGATFKGVYNEQFF
>TRBJ2-3|NA|TRBV7-9|TRBD1
TGTGCCAGCAGCCCCGTTGGGACAGCTAGCACAGATACGCAGTATTTT
CASSPVGTASTDTQYF
>TRBJ2-1|NA|TRBV19|TRBD2
TGTGCCAGTACTAGCGGGAGGGTGAGCTCCTACAATGAGCAGTTCTTC
CASTSGRVSSYNEQFF
>TRBJ2-1|NA|TRBV5-1|NA
TGCGCCAGCAGCTTGTCCGCCTCCGGTCAGGGGTCCTACAATGAGCAGTTCTTC
CASSLSASGQGSYNEQFF
>TRBJ1-2|NA|TRBV6-6|NA
TGTGCCAGCAGTTCTGGACAGTCCTATGGCTACACCTTC
CASSSGQSYGYTF
>TRBJ1-1|once|TRBV10-3|NA
TGTGCCATCAGTGACAGGGGTCCTGAAGCTTTCTTT
CAISDRGPEAFF
>TRBJ1-4|few|TRBV27|NA
TGTGCCAGCAGTTTAGGGGCCCCTTCCGAAAAACTGTTTTTT
CASSLGAPSEKLFF
>TRBJ1-6|NA|TRBV5-8|TRBD1
TGTGCCAGCAGCTTGGAGGGACAGTGGAATTCACCCCTCCACTTT
CASSLEGQWNSPLHF
>TRBJ2-5|NA|TRBV5-8|TRBD1
TGTGCCAGCAGCTCTGGAAGAGGACAGGGAGTCCAAGAGACCCAGTACTTC
CASSSGRGQGVQETQYF
>TRBJ2-2|NA|TRBV5-1|NA
TGCGCCAGCAGCTTCTACCCCGGGGAGCTGTTTTTT
CASSFYPGELFF
>TRBJ1-6|NA|TRBV9|TRBD1
TGTGCCAGCAGCCGGACAGGGGAGAATAATTCACCCCTCCACTTT
CASSRTGENNSPLHF
>TRBJ2-5|NA|TRBV9|TRBD2
TGTGCCAGCAGCGTAGGGGTAGCGGGTCAAGAGACCCAGTACTTC
CASSVGVAGQETQYF
>TRBJ2-5|NA|TRBV3-1/TRBV3-2|NA
TGTGCCAGCAGCCGATCAGGGCAGACCCAGTACTTC
CASSRSGQTQYF
>TRBJ2-2|NA|TRBV19|TRBD1
TGTGCCAGTTACCCCGACAGGGGGTACACCGGGGAGCTGTTTTTT
CASYPDRGYTGELFF
>TRBJ2-5|NA|TRBV5-1|NA
TGCGCCAGCAGCGTCCGGGACTTCGAAGAGACCCAGTACTTC
CASSVRDFEETQYF
>TRBJ1-2|few|TRBV28|NA
TGTGCCAGCAGTTTAGCAGCTAACTATGGCTACACCTTC
CASSLAANYGYTF
>TRBJ2-3|NA|TRBV7-2|NA
TGTGCCAGCAGCTTAGCTAGCGCCATTTCTAATACGCAGTATTTT
CASSLASAISNTQYF
>TRBJ2-7|NA|TRBV30|NA
TGTGCCTGGAGTGGCAGCGGGCTTTACGAGCAGTACTTC
CAWSGSGLYEQYF
>TRBJ1-2|NA|TRBV4-2|NA
TGTGCCAGCAGCCCAACAGGGAACTATGGCTACACCTTC
CASSPTGNYGYTF
>TRBJ1-3|few|TRBV15|NA
TGTGCCACCAGCAGAGGGATGACAGCCTCTGGAAACACCATATATTTT
CATSRGMTASGNTIYF
>TRBJ2-3|NA|TRBV5-1|TRBD1
TGCGCCAGCAGCTCCGGAACAGGGGGCACAGATACGCAGTATTTT
CASSSGTGGTDTQYF
>TRBJ1-2|NA|TRBV6-5|NA
TGTGCCAGCAGTAAGGGGGGGGGCCCTAACTATGGCTACACCTTC
CASSKGGGPNYGYTF
>TRBJ2-1|once|TRBV27|NA
TGTGCCAGCAGTTTAGGGCTCGAGGGGAGGTGGGAGCAGTTCTTC
CASSLGLEGRWEQFF
>TRBJ2-7|NA|TRBV16|NA
TGTGCCAGCAGCCAACAAGCCGGTGGTAGTTTCTACGAGCAGTACTTC
CASSQQAGGSFYEQYF
>TRBJ1-2|NA|TRBV6-5|NA
TGTGCCAGCAGTTACGCGCAGGGGTATGGCTACACCTTC
CASSYAQGYGYTF
>TRBJ2-1|NA|TRBV28|TRBD2
TGTGCCAGCAGTTCGACTAGCGGGCGGGGTCCCTACAATGAGCAGTTCTTC
CASSSTSGRGPYNEQFF
>TRBJ2-1|NA|TRBV7-3|TRBD2
TGTGCCAGCAGCCGGGGGGACTCTTACAATGAGCAGTTCTTC
CASSRGDSYNEQFF
>TRBJ2-3|NA|TRBV5-4|TRBD2
TGTGCCAGCAGCTCCTTACGGGAGGGCCCCCGAGCGCAGTATTTT
CASSSLREGPRAQYF
>TRBJ2-4|once|TRBV27|TRBD1
TGTGCCAGCTGGTTAAGGGGGCGCGACAAAAACATTCAGTACTTC
CASWLRGRDKNIQYF
>TRBJ1-4|NA|TRBV4-1|TRBD1
TGCGCCAGCAGCCAAGCTGACGGGACAGTTAATGAAAAACTGTTTTTT
CASSQADGTVNEKLFF
>TRBJ1-2|NA|TRBV30|NA
TGTGCCTGGAGTGTACTAGGCTATGGCTACACCTTC
CAWSVLGYGYTF
>TRBJ2-1|NA|TRBV13|NA
TGTGCCAGCAGCTTGGGACTTCGAAGCTACAATGAGCAGTTCTTC
CASSLGLRSYNEQFF
>TRBJ1-6|NA|TRBV7-8|NA
TGTGCCAGCAGCATCCGGACGACGGGGAATTCACCCCTCCACTTT
CASSIRTTGNSPLHF
>TRBJ2-2|NA|TRBV5-4|NA
TGTGCCAGCAGCTTGGGGCCCCGGACTTTAAGGGACACCGGGGAGCTGTTTTTT
CASSLGPRTLRDTGELFF
>TRBJ2-1|NA|TRBV19|TRBD1
TGTGCCAGTACTTCACAGGGGGCAAACAATGAGCAGTTCTTC
CASTSQGANNEQFF
>TRBJ2-1|NA|TRBV28|NA
TGTGCCAGCAGTTCCCTCAGGTACAATGAGCAGTTCTTC
CASSSLRYNEQFF
>TRBJ2-2|NA|TRBV30|NA
TGTGCCTGGAGCCCTGACTTGAACACCGGGGAGCTGTTTTTT
CAWSPDLNTGELFF
>TRBJ1-5|once|TRBV7-9|NA
TGTGCCAGCAGCTTAACAGGGCTTCAGCCCCAGCATTTT
CASSLTGLQPQHF
>TRBJ2-5|NA|TRBV14|NA
TGTGCCAGCAGCCAAGTATTATCTCGGACCCAGTACTTC
CASSQVLSRTQYF
>TRBJ1-1|NA|TRBV10-1|TRBD1
TGCGCCAGCAATGGCTTTTTGGTCAGGGGGCCTAGTGAAGCTTTCTTT
CASNGFLVRGPSEAFF
>TRBJ2-2|once|TRBV6-4|NA
TGTGCCAGCAGTGACTATTTTTCAGCGGGCACCGGGGAGCTGTTTTTT
CASSDYFSAGTGELFF
>TRBJ1-4|once|TRBV5-4|NA
TGTGCCAGCAGCTTGCGGACAGCAACTAATGAAAAACTGTTTTTT
CASSLRTATNEKLFF
>TRBJ2-3|NA|TRBV7-2|NA
TGTGCCAGCAGCCCAAGACACGGCGGGGAAGATACGCAGTATTTT
CASSPRHGGEDTQYF
>TRBJ1-6|NA|TRBV19|NA
TGTGCCAGTAGTATAGAACGGACAGCACCCCTCCACTTT
CASSIERTAPLHF
>TRBJ1-6|NA|TRBV10-2|NA
TGCGCCAGCAGTGACGGAGATTCACCCCTCCACTTT
CASSDGDSPLHF
>TRBJ2-3|once|TRBV24-1|NA
TGTGCCACCACAGGCGGGTACACAGATACGCAGTATTTT
CATTGGYTDTQYF
>TRBJ2-1|NA|TRBV7-3|TRBD1
TGTGCCAGCAGCCCCCGTAGGGACAGCAATGAGCAGTTCTTC
CASSPRRDSNEQFF
>TRBJ1-6|few|TRBV3-1/TRBV3-2|TRBD1
TGTGCCAGCAGCCACCGGGACAGAAATTCACCCCTCCACTTT
CASSHRDRNSPLHF
>TRBJ1-2|NA|TRBV28|TRBD1
TGTGCCAGCAGCAGACAGGGGGTCAACTATGGCTACACCTTC
CASSRQGVNYGYTF
>TRBJ1-2|NA|TRBV19|TRBD1
TGTGCCAGTTGGGAAACAGGGGCGGGTTATGGCTACACCTTC
CASWETGAGYGYTF
>TRBJ2-7|NA|TRBV25-1|TRBD2
TGTGCCAGCAGTGTGAGCGGGGCGGGGGTTGCGCAGTACTTC
CASSVSGAGVAQYF
>TRBJ1-5|NA|TRBV18|NA
TGTGCCAGCTCACCGAAATCTACGACAGGACTTCCTAATCAGCCCCAGCATTTT
CASSPKSTTGLPNQPQHF